This TCR beta chain came from a study of tumor-infiltrating lymphocytes in primary liver carcinoma. As for the study in general: Surgery removed the patients' primary liver carcinoma.

Study-wide points: CD8+ and CD4+ repertoires went uncompared, the samples being bulk unsorted. Paired tumor-adjacent and tumor-blood samples overlapped less than tumor region pairs did.

It was unsorted whole blood that yielded blood RNA, and germline DNA was also extracted. With 1 base removed from V and 1 base from J, the gap between germline ends came to 2 bases. The CDR3 is 13 amino acids. Germline CDR1 SGHAT, CDR2 FQNNGV. This clonotype was seen at least ten times. Its antigen is not known. Total RNA amounting to approximately 460 ng was the source from which TCR beta cDNA was made with a constant-region primer. ARM-PCR, slightly modified, supplied the TCR beta libraries through three nested multiplex PCR rounds. Forward primers for TRBV1-TRBV30 and a C-beta reverse primer served the first two PCR rounds, at about 10 cycles each. TCRdb re-called the multiplex PCR reads with MiXCR, one entry per CDR3 protein. The sample records more than 150,000 distinct CDR3 sequences, 50% to 75% being singletons.

The chain is built from TRBV11-2 and TRBJ1-3; D ambiguous. Sequencing was performed on peripheral blood. The receptor comes from a man aged 40-49 years with primary liver carcinoma and hepatitis B virus infection. The CDR3 DNA is TGTGCCAGCAGCTTAGGGTCTGGAAACACCATATATTTT. Its protein product is CASSLGSGNTIYF.